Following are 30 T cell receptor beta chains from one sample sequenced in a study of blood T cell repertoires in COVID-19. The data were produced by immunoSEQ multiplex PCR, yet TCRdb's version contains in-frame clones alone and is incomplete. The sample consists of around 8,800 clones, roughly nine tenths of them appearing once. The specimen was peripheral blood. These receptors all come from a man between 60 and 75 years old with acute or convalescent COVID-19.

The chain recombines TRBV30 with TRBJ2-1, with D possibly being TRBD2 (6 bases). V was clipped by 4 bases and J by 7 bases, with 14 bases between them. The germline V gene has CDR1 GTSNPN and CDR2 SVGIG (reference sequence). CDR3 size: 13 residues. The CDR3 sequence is CAWTKIRGNEQFF. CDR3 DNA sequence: TGTGCCTGGACCAAAATCCGGGGGAATGAGCAGTTCTTC.

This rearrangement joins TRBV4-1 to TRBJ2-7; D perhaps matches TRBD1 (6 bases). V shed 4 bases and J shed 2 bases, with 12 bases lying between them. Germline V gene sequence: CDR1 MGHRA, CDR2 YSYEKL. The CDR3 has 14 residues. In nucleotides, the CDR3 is TGCGCCAGCAGCCTCGGCAGGGGCACCTACGAGCAGTACTTC. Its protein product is CASSLGRGTYEQYF.

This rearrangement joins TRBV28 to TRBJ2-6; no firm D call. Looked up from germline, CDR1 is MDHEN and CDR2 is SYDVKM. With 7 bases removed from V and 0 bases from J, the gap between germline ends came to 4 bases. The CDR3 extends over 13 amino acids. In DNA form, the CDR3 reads TGTGCCAGCATCAGCTCTGGGGCCAACGTCCTGACTTTC. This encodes CASISSGANVLTF.

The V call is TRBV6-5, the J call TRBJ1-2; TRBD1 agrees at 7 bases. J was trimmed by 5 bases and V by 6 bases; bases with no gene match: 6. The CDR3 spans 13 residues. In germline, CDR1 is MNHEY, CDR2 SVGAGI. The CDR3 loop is CASSFGQVYGYTF. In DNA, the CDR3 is TGTGCCAGCAGCTTCGGACAGGTGTATGGCTACACCTTC.

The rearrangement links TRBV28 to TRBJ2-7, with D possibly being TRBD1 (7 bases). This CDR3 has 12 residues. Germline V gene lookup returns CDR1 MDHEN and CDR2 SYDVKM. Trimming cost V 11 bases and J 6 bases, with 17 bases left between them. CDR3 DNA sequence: TGTGCCGGAGGGACAGTTGACTTCGAGCAGTACGTC. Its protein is CAGGTVDFEQYV.

CDR3 region: CTSSQARDRGQETQYF. The CDR3 nucleotides read TGCACCAGCAGCCAAGCCAGGGACAGGGGGCAAGAGACCCAGTACTTC. The J gene is TRBJ2-5, the V gene TRBV1; TRBD1, the table's D call, was not compared with the DNA. TRBV1 is deemed a pseudogene. The CDR3 has 16 amino acids.

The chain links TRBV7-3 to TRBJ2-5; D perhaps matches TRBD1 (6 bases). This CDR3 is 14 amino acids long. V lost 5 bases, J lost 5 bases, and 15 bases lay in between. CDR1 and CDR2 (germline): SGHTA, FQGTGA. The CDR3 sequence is CASSPGHRLETQYF. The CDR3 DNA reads TGTGCCAGCAGCCCGGGACATAGGCTGGAGACCCAGTACTTC.

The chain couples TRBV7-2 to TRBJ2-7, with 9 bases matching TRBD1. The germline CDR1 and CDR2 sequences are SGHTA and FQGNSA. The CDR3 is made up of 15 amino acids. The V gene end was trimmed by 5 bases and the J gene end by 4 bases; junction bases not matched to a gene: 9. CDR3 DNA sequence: TGTGCCAGCAGCCAAGCCAGGACAGGGGCATACGAGCAGTACTTC. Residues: CASSQARTGAYEQYF.

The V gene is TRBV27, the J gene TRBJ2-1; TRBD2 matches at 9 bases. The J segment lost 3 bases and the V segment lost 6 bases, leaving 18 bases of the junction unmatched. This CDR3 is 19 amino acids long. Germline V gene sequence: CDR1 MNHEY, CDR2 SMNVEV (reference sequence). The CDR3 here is CASSTTYGPAGGFYNEQFF. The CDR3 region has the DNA TGTGCCAGCAGCACAACCTACGGTCCGGCGGGAGGGTTCTACAATGAGCAGTTCTTC.

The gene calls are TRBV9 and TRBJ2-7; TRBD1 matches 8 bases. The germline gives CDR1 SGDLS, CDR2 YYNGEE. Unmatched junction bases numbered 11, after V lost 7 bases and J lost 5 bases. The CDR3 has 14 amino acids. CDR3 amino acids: CASGGGQGGNEQYF. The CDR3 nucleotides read TGTGCCAGCGGGGGCGGACAGGGAGGAAACGAGCAGTACTTC. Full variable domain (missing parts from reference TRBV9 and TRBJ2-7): DSGVTQTPKHLITATGQRVTLRCSPRSGDLSVYWYQQSLDQGLQFLIQYYNGEERAKGNILERFSAQQFPDLHSELNLSSLELGDSALYFCASGGGQGGNEQYFGPGTRLTVT.

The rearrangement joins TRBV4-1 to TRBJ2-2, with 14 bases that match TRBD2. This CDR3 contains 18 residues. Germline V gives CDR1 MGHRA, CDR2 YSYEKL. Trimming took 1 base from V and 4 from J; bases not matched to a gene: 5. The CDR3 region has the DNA TGCGCCAGCAGCCAAGCGGGACTAGCGGGAGTTGGCACCGGGGAGCTGTTTTTT. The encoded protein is CASSQAGLAGVGTGELFF.

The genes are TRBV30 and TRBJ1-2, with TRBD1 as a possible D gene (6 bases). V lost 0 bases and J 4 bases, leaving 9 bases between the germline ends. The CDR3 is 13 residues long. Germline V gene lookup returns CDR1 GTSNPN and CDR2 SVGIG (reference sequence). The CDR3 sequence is CAWSVGRGYGYTF. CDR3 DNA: TGTGCCTGGAGTGTAGGCAGGGGCTATGGCTACACCTTC.

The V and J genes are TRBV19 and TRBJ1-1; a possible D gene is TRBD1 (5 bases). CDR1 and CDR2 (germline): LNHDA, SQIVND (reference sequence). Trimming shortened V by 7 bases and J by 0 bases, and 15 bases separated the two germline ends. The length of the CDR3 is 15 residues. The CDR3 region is CASTDPTGMNTEAFF. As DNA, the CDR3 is TGTGCCAGTACCGACCCCACAGGCATGAACACTGAAGCTTTCTTT.

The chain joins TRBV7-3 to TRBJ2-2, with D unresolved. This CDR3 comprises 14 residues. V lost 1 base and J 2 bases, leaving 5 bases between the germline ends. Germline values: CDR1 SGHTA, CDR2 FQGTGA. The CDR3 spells CASSLIPNTGELFF. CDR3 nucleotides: TGTGCCAGCAGCTTAATCCCTAACACCGGGGAGCTGTTTTTT.

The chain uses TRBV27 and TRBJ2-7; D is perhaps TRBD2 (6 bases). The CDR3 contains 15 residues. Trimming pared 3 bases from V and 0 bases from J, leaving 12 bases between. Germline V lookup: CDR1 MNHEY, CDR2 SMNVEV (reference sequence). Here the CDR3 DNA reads TGTGCCAGCAGTTTTGCCGGTAGCGGCTCCTACGAGCAGTACTTC. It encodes CASSFAGSGSYEQYF.

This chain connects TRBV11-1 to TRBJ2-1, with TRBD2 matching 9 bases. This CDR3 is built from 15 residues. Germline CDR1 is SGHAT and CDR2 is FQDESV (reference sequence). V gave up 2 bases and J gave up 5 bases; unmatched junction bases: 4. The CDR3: CASSLWASGNNEQFF. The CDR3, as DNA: TGTGCCAGCAGCTTATGGGCTAGCGGGAACAATGAGCAGTTCTTC.

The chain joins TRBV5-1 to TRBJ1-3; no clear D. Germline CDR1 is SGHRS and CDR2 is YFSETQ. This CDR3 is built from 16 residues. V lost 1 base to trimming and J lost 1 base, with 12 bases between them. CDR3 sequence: CASSLSPGVSGNTIYF. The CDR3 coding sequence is TGCGCCAGCAGCTTGTCCCCCGGGGTATCTGGAAACACCATATATTTT. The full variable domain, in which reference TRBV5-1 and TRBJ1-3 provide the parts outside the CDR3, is KAGVTQTPRYLIKTRGQQVTLSCSPISGHRSVSWYQQTPGQGLQFLFEYFSETQRNKGNFPGRFSGRQFSNSRSEMNVSTLELGDSALYLCASSLSPGVSGNTIYFGEGSWLTVV.

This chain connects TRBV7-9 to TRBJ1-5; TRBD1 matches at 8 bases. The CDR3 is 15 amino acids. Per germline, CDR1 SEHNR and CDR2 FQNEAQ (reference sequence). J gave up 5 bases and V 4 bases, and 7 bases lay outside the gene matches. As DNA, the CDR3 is TGTGCCAGCAGCTCAACCACAGGGGGGGATCAGCCCCAGCATTTT. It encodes CASSSTTGGDQPQHF.

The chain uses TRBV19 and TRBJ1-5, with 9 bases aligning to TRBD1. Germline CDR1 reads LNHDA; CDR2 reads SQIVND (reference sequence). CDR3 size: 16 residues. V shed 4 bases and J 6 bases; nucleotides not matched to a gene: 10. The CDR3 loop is CASSSPDRGLGQPQHF. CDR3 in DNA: TGTGCCAGTAGTAGCCCGGACAGGGGATTAGGTCAGCCCCAGCATTTT.

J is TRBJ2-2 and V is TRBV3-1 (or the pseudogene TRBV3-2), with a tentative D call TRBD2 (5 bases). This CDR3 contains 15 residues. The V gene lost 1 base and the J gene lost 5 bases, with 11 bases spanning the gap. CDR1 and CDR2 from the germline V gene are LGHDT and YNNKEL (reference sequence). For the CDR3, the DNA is TGTGCCAGCAGCCAAGGTACGGGGATGACCGGGGAGCTGTTTTTT. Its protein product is CASSQGTGMTGELFF.

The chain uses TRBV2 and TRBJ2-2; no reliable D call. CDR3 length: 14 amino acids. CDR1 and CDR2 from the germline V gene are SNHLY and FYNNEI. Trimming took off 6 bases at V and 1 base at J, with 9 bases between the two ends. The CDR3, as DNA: TGTGCCAGCAGGGCCCGAAGGAACACCGGGGAGCTGTTTTTT. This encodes CASRARRNTGELFF.

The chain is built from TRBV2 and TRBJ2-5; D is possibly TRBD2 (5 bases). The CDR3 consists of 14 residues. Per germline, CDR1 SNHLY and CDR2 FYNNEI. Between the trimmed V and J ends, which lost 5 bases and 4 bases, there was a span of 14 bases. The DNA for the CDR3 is TGTGCCAGCAGTCCCCGGGCGGGTTCAGAGACCCAGTACTTC. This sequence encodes CASSPRAGSETQYF.

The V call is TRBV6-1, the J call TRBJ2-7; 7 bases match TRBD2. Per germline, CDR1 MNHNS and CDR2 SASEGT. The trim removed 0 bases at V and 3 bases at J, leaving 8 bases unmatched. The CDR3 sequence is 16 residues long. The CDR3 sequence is CASSEASSGGFYEQYF. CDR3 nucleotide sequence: TGTGCCAGCAGTGAAGCGTCTAGCGGAGGCTTCTACGAGCAGTACTTC.

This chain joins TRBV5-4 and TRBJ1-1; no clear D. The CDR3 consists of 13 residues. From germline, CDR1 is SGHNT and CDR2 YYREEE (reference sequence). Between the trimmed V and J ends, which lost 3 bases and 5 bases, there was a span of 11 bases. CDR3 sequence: CASSSDPGTEAFF. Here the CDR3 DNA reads TGTGCCAGCAGCTCCGACCCGGGAACTGAAGCTTTCTTT.

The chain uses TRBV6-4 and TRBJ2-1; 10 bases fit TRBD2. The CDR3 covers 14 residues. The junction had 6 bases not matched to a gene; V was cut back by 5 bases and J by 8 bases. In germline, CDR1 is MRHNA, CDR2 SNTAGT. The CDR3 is CASSPSGSVDEQFF. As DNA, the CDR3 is TGTGCCAGCAGTCCTAGCGGGAGTGTCGATGAGCAGTTCTTC.

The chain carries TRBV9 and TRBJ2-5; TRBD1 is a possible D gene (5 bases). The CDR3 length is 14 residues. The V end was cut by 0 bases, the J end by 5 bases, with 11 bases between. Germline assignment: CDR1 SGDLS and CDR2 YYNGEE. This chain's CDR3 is CASSVGQGRETQYF. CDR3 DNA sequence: TGTGCCAGCAGCGTAGGGCAGGGAAGGGAGACCCAGTACTTC.

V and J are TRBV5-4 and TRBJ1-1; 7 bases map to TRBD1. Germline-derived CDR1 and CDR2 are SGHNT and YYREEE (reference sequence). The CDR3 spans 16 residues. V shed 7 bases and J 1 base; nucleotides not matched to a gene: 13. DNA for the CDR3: TGTGCCAGCCGACCCCAGGGGGGCATAGCGAACACTGAAGCTTTCTTT. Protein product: CASRPQGGIANTEAFF.

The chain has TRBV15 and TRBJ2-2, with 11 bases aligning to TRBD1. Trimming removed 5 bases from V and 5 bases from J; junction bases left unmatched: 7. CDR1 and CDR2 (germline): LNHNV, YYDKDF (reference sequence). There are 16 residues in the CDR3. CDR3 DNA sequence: TGTGCCACCAGCCAGGACAGGGGGCAAAGGACCGGGGAGCTGTTTTTT. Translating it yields CATSQDRGQRTGELFF.

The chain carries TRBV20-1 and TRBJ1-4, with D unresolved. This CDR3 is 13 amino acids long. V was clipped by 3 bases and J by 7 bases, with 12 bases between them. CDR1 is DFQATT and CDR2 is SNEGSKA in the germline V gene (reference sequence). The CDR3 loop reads CSASSGWGEKLFF. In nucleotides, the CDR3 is TGCAGTGCTAGTTCGGGGTGGGGTGAAAAACTGTTTTTT.

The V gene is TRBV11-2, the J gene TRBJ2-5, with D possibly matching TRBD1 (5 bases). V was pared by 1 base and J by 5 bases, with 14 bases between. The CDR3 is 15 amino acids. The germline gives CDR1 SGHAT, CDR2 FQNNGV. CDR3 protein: CASSLGAAGYETQYF. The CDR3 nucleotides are TGTGCCAGCAGCTTAGGGGCCGCAGGGTACGAGACCCAGTACTTC.